This section outlines one T cell receptor (beta chain) sequence together with its context. The ends were cut back, 2 bases at V and 5 bases at J, with 8 bases in the middle. This CDR3 spans 13 amino acids. The germline V gene has CDR1 SEHNR and CDR2 FQNEAQ (reference sequence). The data originate from a study of T-cell reconstitution after alpha-beta-depleted transplantation in children. The TCRbeta library incorporated unique molecular identifiers. TCRdb itself ran the PCR reads through MiXCR, one entry per CDR3 protein. The data show 150,000 to 200,000 distinct CDR3 sequences, approximately 15% seen once.

The clonotype originates from a human donor who donated a stem cell graft to a child with acute lymphoblastic leukemia. The material sequenced was PBMCs from the stem cell graft donor, taken from the stem cell graft. This chain connects TRBV7-9 to TRBJ2-3; unclear D gene. For the CDR3, the DNA is TGTGCCAGCAGCTTAATCTGGGGAGATACGCAGTATTTT. Translating it yields CASSLIWGDTQYF.